This TCR beta chain was sequenced during a study of human T cells and chemical hapten exposure. Looking at the study overall: Upper inner arm skin measuring about 2 cm by about 2 cm received 2% DPC for sensitization.

This clonotype was observed a handful of times. Library construction involved attaching unique molecular identifiers to individual cDNA molecules, which allowed quantitative, reproducible TCR counting. As handled by the study authors: Per-sample TCR counts ranged from roughly 20,000 to 750,000, median 95,638. TCRdb re-analysed the RACE reads in MiXCR, keeping a single row per CDR3 protein. For this entry, the V and J calls and clone size follow TCRdb and not the study's own pipeline. This sample has around 120,000 distinct CDR3 sequences; more than 9.5% occur once, and the top ten carry roughly 3.3%. V shed 2 bases, J shed 5 bases, and the junction held 2 bases outside the gene matches. The germline V gene has CDR1 SGHDT and CDR2 YYEEEE. The CDR3 has 13 residues. Time point indicated: patch test 1, 2 weeks after DPC sensitization. Indicated treatment: therapeutic diphenylcyclopropenone sensitization with weekly scalp DPC.

The sequence was collected from a woman in her 40s with alopecia areata. Some clones in this sample may be carry-over from other donors' samples. The sample here was whole blood, taken in connection with sensitization to the hapten diphenylcyclopropenone (DPC). The gene calls are TRBV5-6 and TRBJ2-7; 9 bases fit TRBD1. The CDR3 region has the DNA TGTGCCAGCAGCTTTACAGGGGGCGACGAGCAGTACTTC. This sequence encodes CASSFTGGDEQYF.